The rows below give T cell receptor beta chains drawn from one sample of a study of T-cell reconstitution after alpha-beta-depleted transplantation in children. TCRdb recomputed calls from the PCR reads with MiXCR, one row per CDR3 protein. Of more than 450,000 distinct CDR3 sequences listed, around 18% are singletons. This specimen was PBMCs from the stem cell graft donor, taken from the stem cell graft. The source is a human donor who donated a stem cell graft to a child with acute lymphoblastic leukemia. Each CDR3 is given with its conserved first and last residue. The D gene is left open where the match is weak. Not all rows give a size; the values are once, few, many and, for expanded clones, a class.

J gene,V gene,clone size,D gene,CDR3 protein,CDR3 DNA
TRBJ2-1,TRBV7-3,.,TRBD2,CASSRSGSGGNEQFF,TGTGCCAGCAGCCGTAGCGGGAGTGGGGGGAATGAGCAGTTCTTC
TRBJ1-1,TRBV18,.,.,CASSPPEGRAFF,TGTGCCAGCTCCCCGCCGGAGGGGAGAGCTTTCTTT
TRBJ2-7,TRBV19,once,.,CASKFSGVIGYEQYF,TGTGCCAGTAAATTTTCGGGAGTGATTGGCTACGAGCAGTACTTC
TRBJ1-1,TRBV9,.,.,CASNHRRGQDTEAFF,TGTGCCAGCAACCACCGCAGGGGCCAGGACACTGAAGCTTTCTTT
TRBJ1-1,TRBV21-1,.,.,CASWGRGNTEAFF,.
TRBJ1-5,TRBV27,many,.,CASSFRYSNQPQHF,TGTGCCAGCAGTTTCCGCTATAGCAATCAGCCCCAGCATTTT
TRBJ2-5,TRBV6-1,few,TRBD2,CASSEAAGGQETQYF,TGTGCCAGCAGTGAAGCAGCGGGGGGCCAAGAGACCCAGTACTTC
TRBJ2-5,TRBV11-2,few,.,CANSLRVAPSAGREETQYF,TGTGCCAACAGCTTAAGAGTGGCCCCTAGCGCCGGGCGGGAAGAGACCCAGTACTTC
TRBJ1-2,TRBV5-4,.,.,CASSSGRVSGYGYTF,TGTGCCAGCAGCTCCGGGAGGGTTTCAGGCTATGGCTACACCTTC
TRBJ1-2,TRBV25-1,.,TRBD1,CASLSNLGQGNYGYTF,TGTGCCAGCCTCTCCAACCTGGGACAGGGCAACTATGGCTACACCTTC
TRBJ1-2,TRBV29-1,.,.,CSVVRDWDYGYTF,TGCAGCGTTGTGCGGGATTGGGACTATGGCTACACCTTC
TRBJ2-1,TRBV18,.,TRBD2,CASSPLLGRGISKASSDEQFF,TGTGCCAGCTCACCCTTACTCGGGAGGGGCATTTCCAAAGCTTCGAGCGATGAGCAGTTCTTC
TRBJ2-7,TRBV12-3/TRBV12-4,few,.,CASSPELGLARPAYEQYF,TGTGCCAGCAGTCCCGAACTGGGGCTAGCGCGTCCTGCCTACGAGCAGTACTTC
TRBJ2-7,TRBV20-1,.,.,CSARPVRQYYEQYF,TGCAGTGCTAGACCGGTGAGGCAGTACTACGAGCAGTACTTC
TRBJ2-1,TRBV5-1,few,TRBD2,CASSLAGGTIYNEQFF,TGCGCCAGCAGCTTGGCGGGAGGGACTATCTACAATGAGCAGTTCTTC
TRBJ2-3,TRBV7-9,few,TRBD2,CASSPGTSGTIDTQYF,TGTGCCAGCAGCCCCGGGACTAGCGGGACAATAGATACGCAGTATTTT
TRBJ2-7,TRBV6-2/TRBV6-3,.,TRBD2,CASIETASGRNEQYF,TGTGCCAGCATTGAAACGGCTAGCGGGAGAAACGAGCAGTACTTC
TRBJ1-5,TRBV20-1,.,TRBD1,CSAYSTGAQNQPQHF,TGCAGTGCTTATAGTACAGGGGCCCAGAATCAGCCCCAGCATTTT
TRBJ2-1,TRBV5-1,few,TRBD2,CASSFGTSGRNNEQFF,TGCGCCAGCAGCTTCGGGACTAGCGGGAGGAACAATGAGCAGTTCTTC
TRBJ2-5,TRBV6-6,.,TRBD2,CASTGREIETQYF,TGTGCCAGCACGGGGCGGGAGATCGAGACCCAGTACTTC
TRBJ1-2,TRBV7-8,.,.,CASSSRWPASYGYTF,TGTGCCAGCAGCTCCAGATGGCCAGCCTCCTATGGCTACACCTTC
TRBJ1-2,TRBV5-1,.,TRBD1,CASSHAWDSRYGYTF,TGCGCCAGCAGCCACGCATGGGACAGTCGCTATGGCTACACCTTC
TRBJ2-7,TRBV18,.,.,CASSPTAYYEQYF,TGTGCCAGCTCACCAACCGCGTACTACGAGCAGTACTTC
TRBJ2-5,TRBV2,.,.,CASSEGYTNQETQYF,TGTGCCAGCAGTGAGGGCTATACGAACCAAGAGACCCAGTACTTC
TRBJ2-7,TRBV20-1,.,TRBD1,CSARGQGRYEQYF,TGCAGTGCTAGGGGACAGGGCCGCTACGAGCAGTACTTC
TRBJ2-7,TRBV6-2/TRBV6-3,.,.,CASNNLRSHEQYF,TGTGCCAGCAATAATCTCAGGAGTCACGAGCAGTACTTC
TRBJ2-7,TRBV5-1,few,TRBD1,CASSHDRQGARLNEQYF,TGCGCCAGCAGCCACGACCGACAGGGGGCTAGGTTGAACGAGCAGTACTTC
TRBJ2-3,TRBV29-1,.,.,CSASTNTQYF,TGCAGCGCATCCACAAATACGCAGTATTTT
TRBJ1-1,TRBV12-3/TRBV12-4,.,.,CASSSTPVLQTEAFF,TGTGCCAGCAGTTCCACTCCGGTGCTACAAACTGAAGCTTTCTTT
TRBJ1-4,TRBV29-1,.,TRBD1,CSVETFFTGEELFF,TGCAGCGTTGAAACTTTCTTCACAGGGGAGGAACTGTTTTTT
TRBJ1-5,TRBV6-5,few,.,CASSLAGGIQPQHF,TGTGCCAGCAGTTTAGCAGGCGGGATTCAGCCCCAGCATTTT
TRBJ2-3,TRBV15,.,TRBD1,CATRAQGATDTQYF,TGTGCCACCCGGGCACAGGGGGCCACAGATACGCAGTATTTT
TRBJ2-3,TRBV7-9,.,.,CASSFGTPGFTDTQYF,TGTGCCAGCAGCTTCGGGACCCCCGGGTTCACGGATACGCAGTATTTT
TRBJ1-3,TRBV11-2,few,.,CASRSVWAFGNTIYF,TGTGCCAGCCGCTCCGTGTGGGCTTTTGGAAACACCATATATTTT
TRBJ1-1,TRBV5-1,few,.,CASSLGWAPNTEAFF,TGCGCCAGCAGCTTGGGATGGGCCCCGAACACTGAAGCTTTCTTT
TRBJ2-7,TRBV7-9,.,.,CASKKNEESEQYF,TGTGCCAGCAAGAAAAACGAAGAGAGCGAGCAGTACTTC
TRBJ1-5,TRBV15,few,.,CATSRGRRDQGQPQHF,TGTGCCACCAGCAGAGGTCGGAGGGATCAAGGTCAGCCCCAGCATTTT
TRBJ2-7,TRBV5-1,few,.,CASSLGQQAYEQYF,TGCGCCAGCAGCTTGGGACAGCAGGCCTACGAGCAGTACTTC
TRBJ2-7,TRBV5-1,once,TRBD1,CASSLDEGQGDYEQYF,TGCGCCAGCAGCTTGGACGAGGGACAGGGGGACTACGAGCAGTACTTC